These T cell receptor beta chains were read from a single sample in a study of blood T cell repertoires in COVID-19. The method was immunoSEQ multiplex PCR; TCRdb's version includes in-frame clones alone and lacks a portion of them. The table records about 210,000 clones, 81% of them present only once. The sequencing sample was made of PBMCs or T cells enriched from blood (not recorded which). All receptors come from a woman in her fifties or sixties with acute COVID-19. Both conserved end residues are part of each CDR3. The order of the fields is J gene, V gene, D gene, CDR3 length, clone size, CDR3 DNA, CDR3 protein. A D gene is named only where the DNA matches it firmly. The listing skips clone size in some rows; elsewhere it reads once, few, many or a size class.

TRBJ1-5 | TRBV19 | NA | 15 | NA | TGTGCCAGTAGTACTCAGGCGTATAGCAATCAGCCCCAGCATTTT | CASSTQAYSNQPQHF
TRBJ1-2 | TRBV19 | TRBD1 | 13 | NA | TGTGCCAGTATAGAACAGGGGGGCTATGGCTACACCTTC | CASIEQGGYGYTF
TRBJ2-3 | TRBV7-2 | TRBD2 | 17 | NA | TGTGCCAGCAGCACCGCCTTCGCGGGAGGGCCCGTAGATACGCAGTATTTT | CASSTAFAGGPVDTQYF
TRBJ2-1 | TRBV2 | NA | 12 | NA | TGTGCCAGCCGTGCCACATCCTTCGTGCAGTTCTTC | CASRATSFVQFF
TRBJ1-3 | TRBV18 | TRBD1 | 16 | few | TGTGCCAGCTCACCACCGGACAGGTTGGATGGAAACACCATATATTTT | CASSPPDRLDGNTIYF
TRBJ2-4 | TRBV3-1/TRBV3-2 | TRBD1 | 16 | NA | TGTGCCAGCAGCCAAGAAGGAACGGGACAGAAAAACATTCAGTACTTC | CASSQEGTGQKNIQYF
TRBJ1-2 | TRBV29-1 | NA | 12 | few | TGCAGCTTCATCTTACCAGACTATGGCTACACCTTC | CSFILPDYGYTF
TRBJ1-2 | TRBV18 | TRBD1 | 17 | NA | TGTGCCAGCTCACCAGCCGGGACAGCGGGAGCTAACTATGGCTACACCTTC | CASSPAGTAGANYGYTF
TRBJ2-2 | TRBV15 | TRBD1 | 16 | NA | TGTGCCACCAGCGCACGATCGACAGGGGGACCCGGGGAGCTGTTTTTT | CATSARSTGGPGELFF
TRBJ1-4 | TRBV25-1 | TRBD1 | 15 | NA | TGTGCCAGCAGTGAGAGGACAGGGGCCACCCAAAAACTGTTTTTT | CASSERTGATQKLFF
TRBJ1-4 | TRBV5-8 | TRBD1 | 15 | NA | TGTGCCAGCAGCTCCGGGGACAGCCCTTATGAAAAACTGTTTTTT | CASSSGDSPYEKLFF
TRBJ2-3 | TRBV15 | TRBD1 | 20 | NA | TGTGCCACCAGCAGAGATCGAACAACTCAGACAGGGCTGAACATAGATACGCAGTATTTT | CATSRDRTTQTGLNIDTQYF
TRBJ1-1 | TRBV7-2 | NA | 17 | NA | TGTGCCAGCAGCTTAGCGGGGGGGGGAATAATGAACACTGAAGCTTTCTTT | CASSLAGGGIMNTEAFF
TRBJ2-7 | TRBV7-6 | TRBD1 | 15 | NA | TGTGCCAGCAGCTTAGCGGGGACAGGGGATTACGAGCAGTACTTC | CASSLAGTGDYEQYF
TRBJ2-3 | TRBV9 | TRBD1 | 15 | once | TGTGCCAGCAGCGCCAGACAGGGCGGCCCAGATACGCAGTATTTT | CASSARQGGPDTQYF
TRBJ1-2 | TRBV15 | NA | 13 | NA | TGTGCCACCAGCCAGTCAGGGATCTATGGCTACACCTTC | CATSQSGIYGYTF
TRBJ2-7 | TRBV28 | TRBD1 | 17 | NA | TGTGCCAGCCGCGTCCTTGCGCAGGGGGCCGGAATCTACGAGCAGTACTTC | CASRVLAQGAGIYEQYF
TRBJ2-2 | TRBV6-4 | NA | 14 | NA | TGTGCCAGCAGTGTGGGGGGGAACACCGGGGAGCTGTTTTTT | CASSVGGNTGELFF
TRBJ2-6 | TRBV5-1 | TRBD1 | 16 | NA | TGCGCCAGCAGCTTCAGAGGGGGCACTGGGGCCAACGTCCTGACTTTC | CASSFRGGTGANVLTF
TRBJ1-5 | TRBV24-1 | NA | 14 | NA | TGTGCCACCAGTGAGGACGGCTCGCTCAGGGCCCAGCATTTT | CATSEDGSLRAQHF
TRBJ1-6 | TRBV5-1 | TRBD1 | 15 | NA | TGCGCCAGCAGACGCTCCGGGACAGATAATTCACCCCTCCACTTT | CASRRSGTDNSPLHF
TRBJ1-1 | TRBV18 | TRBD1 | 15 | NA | TGTGCCAGCTCGCCGGGACAGAATATGAACACTGAAGCTTTCTTT | CASSPGQNMNTEAFF
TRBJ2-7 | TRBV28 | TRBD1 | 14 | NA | TGTGCCAGCAGTACGGGACAGGGGGCTTGGGAGCAGTACTTC | CASSTGQGAWEQYF
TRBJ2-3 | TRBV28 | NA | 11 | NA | TGTGCCAGCAGTTTAATGGCGGGGTACTATTTT | CASSLMAGYYF
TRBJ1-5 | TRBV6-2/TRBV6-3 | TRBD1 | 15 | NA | TGTGCCAGCAGTTATGCCGGGACAGAAAATAAGCCCCAGCATTTT | CASSYAGTENKPQHF
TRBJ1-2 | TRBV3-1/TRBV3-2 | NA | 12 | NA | TGTGCCAGCAGCTCCGGGAACTATGGCTACACCTTC | CASSSGNYGYTF
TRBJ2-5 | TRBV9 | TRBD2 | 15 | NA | TGTGCCAGCAGCGAAGGGACTAGCGGGGGGCCCGCCCAGTACTTC | CASSEGTSGGPAQYF
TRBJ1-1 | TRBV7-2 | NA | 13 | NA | TGTGCCAGCAGCGGCCCCTTCTCCACTGAAGCTTTCTTT | CASSGPFSTEAFF
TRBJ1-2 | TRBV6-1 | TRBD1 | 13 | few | TGTGCCAGCAGTGAACCAGGGGGCTATGGCTACACCTTC | CASSEPGGYGYTF
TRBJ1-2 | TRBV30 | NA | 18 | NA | TGTGCCTGGGATCATTCGATATCCGCGGACGGGGATAACTATGGCTACACCTTC | CAWDHSISADGDNYGYTF
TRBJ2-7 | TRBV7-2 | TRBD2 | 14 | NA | TGTGCCAGCAGCTCCCTAGCGGGAGGGCCCGAGCAGTACTTC | CASSSLAGGPEQYF
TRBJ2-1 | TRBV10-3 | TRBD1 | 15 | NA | TGTGCCATCAGTCCGGGACAGGGCCCCTACAATGAGCAGTTCTTC | CAISPGQGPYNEQFF
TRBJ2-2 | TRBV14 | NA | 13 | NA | TGTGCCAGCAGCCAACAGTTGGCCGGGGAGCTGTTTTTT | CASSQQLAGELFF
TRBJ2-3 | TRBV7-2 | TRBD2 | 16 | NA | TGTGCCAGCAGCTTGCGGACTAGCGGATACACAGATACGCAGTATTTT | CASSLRTSGYTDTQYF
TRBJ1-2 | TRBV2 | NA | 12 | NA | TGTGCCAGCAGCCTCAGGGGTGAAGGCTACACCTTC | CASSLRGEGYTF
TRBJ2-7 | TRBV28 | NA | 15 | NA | TGTGCCAGCAGCCCGGGACACCTTAGCTCCTACGAGCAGTACTTC | CASSPGHLSSYEQYF
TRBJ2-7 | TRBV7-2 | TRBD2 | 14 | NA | TGTGCCAGCAGCTCGCTAGCGGGAGGCCCCTCCCCGTACTTC | CASSSLAGGPSPYF
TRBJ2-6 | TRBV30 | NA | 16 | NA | TGTGCCTGGAGTCTCTTGCGGGGGCGGGGGGCCAACGTCCTGACTTTC | CAWSLLRGRGANVLTF
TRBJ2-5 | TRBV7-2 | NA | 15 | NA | TGTGCCAGCAGCCCGGGGCCTAGCGTATGGGAGACCCAGTACTTC | CASSPGPSVWETQYF
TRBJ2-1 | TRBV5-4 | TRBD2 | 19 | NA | TGTGCCAGCAGATACAAGGCGGCTAGCGGGAGGGAAAACTACAATGAGCAGTTCTTC | CASRYKAASGRENYNEQFF
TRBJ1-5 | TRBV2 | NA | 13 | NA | TGTGCCAGCAGTGTCGAATCGGAGCAGCCCCAGCATTTT | CASSVESEQPQHF
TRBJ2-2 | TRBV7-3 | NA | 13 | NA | TGTGCCAGCAGCCCACGACTAGCCGGGGAGCTGTTTTTT | CASSPRLAGELFF
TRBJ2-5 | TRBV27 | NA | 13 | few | TGTGCCAGCAGTGGGGGGACCAGGGAGACCCAGTACTTC | CASSGGTRETQYF
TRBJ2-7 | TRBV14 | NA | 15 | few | TGTGCCAGCAGCCAAGATCAACTGGTTTTGAACGAGCAGTACTTC | CASSQDQLVLNEQYF
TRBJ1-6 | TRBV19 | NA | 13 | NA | TGTGCCAGTAGTAATCCGGGAACTTCACCCCTCCACTTT | CASSNPGTSPLHF
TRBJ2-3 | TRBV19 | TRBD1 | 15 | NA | TGTGCCAGTAGGCCCGGGACAGGCTACACAGATACGCAGTATTTT | CASRPGTGYTDTQYF